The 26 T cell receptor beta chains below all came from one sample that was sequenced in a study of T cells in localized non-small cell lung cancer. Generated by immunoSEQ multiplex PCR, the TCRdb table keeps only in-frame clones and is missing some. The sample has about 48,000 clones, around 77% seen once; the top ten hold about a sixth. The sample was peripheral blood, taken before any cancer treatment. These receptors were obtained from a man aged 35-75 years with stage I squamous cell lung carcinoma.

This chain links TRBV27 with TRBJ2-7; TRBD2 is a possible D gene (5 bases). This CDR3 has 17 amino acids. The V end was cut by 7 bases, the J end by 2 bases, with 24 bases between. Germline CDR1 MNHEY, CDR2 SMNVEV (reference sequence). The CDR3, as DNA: TGTGCCAGCAATCGCAGCCTCGGACTCTCTCTTCCCTACGAGCAGTACTTC. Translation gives CASNRSLGLSLPYEQYF.

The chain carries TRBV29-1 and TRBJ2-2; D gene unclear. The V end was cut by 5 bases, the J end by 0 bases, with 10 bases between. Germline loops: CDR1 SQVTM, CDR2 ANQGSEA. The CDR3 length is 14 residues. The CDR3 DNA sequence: TGCAGCGTTTTGGACGTCGCGAACACCGGGGAGCTGTTTTTT. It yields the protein CSVLDVANTGELFF.

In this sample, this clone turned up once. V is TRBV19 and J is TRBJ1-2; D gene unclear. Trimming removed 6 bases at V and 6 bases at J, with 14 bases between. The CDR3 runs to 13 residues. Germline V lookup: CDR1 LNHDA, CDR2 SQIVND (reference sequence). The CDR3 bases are TGTGCCAGTAGAGGAACCGGGAAGAATGGCTACACCTTC. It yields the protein CASRGTGKNGYTF.

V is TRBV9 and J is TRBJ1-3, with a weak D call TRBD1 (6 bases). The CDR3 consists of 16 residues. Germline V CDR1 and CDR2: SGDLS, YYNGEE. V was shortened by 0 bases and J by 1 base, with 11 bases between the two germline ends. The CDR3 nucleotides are TGTGCCAGCAGCGTAGCTACAGGGAAGTCTGGAAACACCATATATTTT. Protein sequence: CASSVATGKSGNTIYF. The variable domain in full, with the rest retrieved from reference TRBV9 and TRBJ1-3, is DSGVTQTPKHLITATGQRVTLRCSPRSGDLSVYWYQQSLDQGLQFLIQYYNGEERAKGNILERFSAQQFPDLHSELNLSSLELGDSALYFCASSVATGKSGNTIYFGEGSWLTVV.

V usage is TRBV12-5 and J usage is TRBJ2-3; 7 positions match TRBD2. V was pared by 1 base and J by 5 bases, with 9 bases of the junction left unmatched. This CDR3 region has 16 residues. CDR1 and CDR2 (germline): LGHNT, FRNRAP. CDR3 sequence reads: CASGLGAGTTLDTQYF. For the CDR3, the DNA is TGTGCTAGTGGTTTGGGGGCCGGGACTACGTTAGATACGCAGTATTTT.

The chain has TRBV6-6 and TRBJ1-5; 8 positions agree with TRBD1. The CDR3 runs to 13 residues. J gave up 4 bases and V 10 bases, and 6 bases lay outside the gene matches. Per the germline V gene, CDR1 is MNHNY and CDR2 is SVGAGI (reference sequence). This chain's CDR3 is CATSTGANQPQHF. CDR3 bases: TGTGCCACTTCGACAGGGGCAAATCAGCCCCAGCATTTT.

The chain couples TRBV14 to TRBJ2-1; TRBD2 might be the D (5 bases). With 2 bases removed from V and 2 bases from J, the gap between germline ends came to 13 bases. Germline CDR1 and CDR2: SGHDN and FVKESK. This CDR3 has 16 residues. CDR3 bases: TGTGCCAGCAGCCAATTTTCCAGCGGAGCCTACAATGAGCAGTTCTTC. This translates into CASSQFSSGAYNEQFF.

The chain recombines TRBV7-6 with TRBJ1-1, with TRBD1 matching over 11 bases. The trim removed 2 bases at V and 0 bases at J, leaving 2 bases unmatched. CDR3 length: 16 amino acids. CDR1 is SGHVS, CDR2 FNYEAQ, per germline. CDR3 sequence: CASSLSDRGLNTEAFF. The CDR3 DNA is TGTGCCAGCAGCTTATCGGACAGGGGGCTGAACACTGAAGCTTTCTTT.

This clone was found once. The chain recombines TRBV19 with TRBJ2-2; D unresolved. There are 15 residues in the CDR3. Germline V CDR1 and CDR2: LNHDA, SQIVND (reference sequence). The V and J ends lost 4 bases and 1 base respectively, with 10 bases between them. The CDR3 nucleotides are TGTGCCAGTAGTAGGCTCCCTCAGAACACCGGGGAGCTGTTTTTT. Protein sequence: CASSRLPQNTGELFF.

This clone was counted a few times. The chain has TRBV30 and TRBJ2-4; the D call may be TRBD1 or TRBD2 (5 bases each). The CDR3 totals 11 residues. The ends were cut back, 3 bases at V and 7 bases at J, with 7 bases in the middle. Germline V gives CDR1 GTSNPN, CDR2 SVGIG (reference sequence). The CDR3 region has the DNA TGTGCCTGGAGCGAGGGGAACATTCAGTACTTC. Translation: CAWSEGNIQYF.

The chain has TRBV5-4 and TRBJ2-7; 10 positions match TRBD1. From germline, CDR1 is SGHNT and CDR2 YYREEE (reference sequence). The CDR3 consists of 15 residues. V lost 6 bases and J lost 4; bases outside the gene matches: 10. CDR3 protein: CASISGQGMSYEQYF. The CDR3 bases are TGTGCCAGCATCTCGGGACAGGGGATGAGTTACGAGCAGTACTTC.

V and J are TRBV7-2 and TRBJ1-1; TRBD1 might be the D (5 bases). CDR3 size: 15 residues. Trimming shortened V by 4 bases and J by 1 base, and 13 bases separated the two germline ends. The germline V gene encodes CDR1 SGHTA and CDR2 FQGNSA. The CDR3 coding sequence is TGTGCCAGCAGCTCCAGAACAACAGGGAACACTGAAGCTTTCTTT. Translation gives CASSSRTTGNTEAFF.

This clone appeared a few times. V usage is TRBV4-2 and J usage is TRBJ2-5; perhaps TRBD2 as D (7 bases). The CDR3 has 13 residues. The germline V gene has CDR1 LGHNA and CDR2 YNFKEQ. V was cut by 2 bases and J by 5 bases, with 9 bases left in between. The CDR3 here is CASSQRGGETQYF. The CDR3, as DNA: TGTGCCAGCAGCCAAAGGGGGGGGGAGACCCAGTACTTC.

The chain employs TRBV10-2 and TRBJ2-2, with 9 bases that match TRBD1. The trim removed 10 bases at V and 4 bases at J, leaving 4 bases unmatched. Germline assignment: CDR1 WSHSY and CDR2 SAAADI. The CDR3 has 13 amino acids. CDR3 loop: CATRDRATGELFF. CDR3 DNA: TGCGCCACCCGGGACAGGGCCACCGGGGAGCTGTTTTTT.

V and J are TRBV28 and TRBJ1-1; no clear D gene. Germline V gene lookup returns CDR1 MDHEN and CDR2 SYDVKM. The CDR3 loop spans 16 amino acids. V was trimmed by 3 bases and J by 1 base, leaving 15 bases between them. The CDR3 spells CASSFDQGLKNTEAFF. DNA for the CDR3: TGTGCCAGCAGTTTTGATCAAGGGCTGAAGAACACTGAAGCTTTCTTT.

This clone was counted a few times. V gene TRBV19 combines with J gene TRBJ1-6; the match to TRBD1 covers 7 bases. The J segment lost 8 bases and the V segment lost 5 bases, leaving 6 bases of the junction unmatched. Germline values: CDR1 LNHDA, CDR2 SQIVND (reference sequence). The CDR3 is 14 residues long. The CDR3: CASSFTGADSPLHF. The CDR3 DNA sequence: TGTGCCAGTAGTTTCACAGGGGCTGATTCACCCCTCCACTTT.

CDR3 protein: CASSLGRQETQYF. In DNA, the CDR3 is TGTGCCAGCAGCTTAGGGAGACAAGAGACCCAGTACTTC. V is TRBV11-2 and J is TRBJ2-5; D uncertain. Looked up from germline, CDR1 is SGHAT and CDR2 is FQNNGV. V lost 1 base to trimming and J lost 2 bases, with 5 bases between them. This CDR3 is built from 13 residues.

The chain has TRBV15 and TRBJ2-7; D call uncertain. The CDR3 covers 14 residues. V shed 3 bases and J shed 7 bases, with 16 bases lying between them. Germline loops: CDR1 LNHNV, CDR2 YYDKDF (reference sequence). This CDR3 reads CATSSYMARGEQYF. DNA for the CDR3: TGTGCCACCAGCAGCTACATGGCTCGCGGTGAGCAGTACTTC.

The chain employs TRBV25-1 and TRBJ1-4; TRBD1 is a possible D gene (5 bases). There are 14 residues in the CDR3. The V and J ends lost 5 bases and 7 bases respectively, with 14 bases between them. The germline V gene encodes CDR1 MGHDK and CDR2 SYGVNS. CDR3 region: CASSNAGPVEKLFF. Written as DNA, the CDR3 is TGTGCCAGCAGTAATGCAGGGCCGGTTGAAAAACTGTTTTTT. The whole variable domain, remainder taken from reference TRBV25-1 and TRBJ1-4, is EADIYQTPRYLVIGTGKKITLECSQTMGHDKMYWYQQDPGMELHLIHYSYGVNSTEKGDLSSESTVSRIRTEHFPLTLESARPSHTSQYLCASSNAGPVEKLFFGSGTQLSVL.

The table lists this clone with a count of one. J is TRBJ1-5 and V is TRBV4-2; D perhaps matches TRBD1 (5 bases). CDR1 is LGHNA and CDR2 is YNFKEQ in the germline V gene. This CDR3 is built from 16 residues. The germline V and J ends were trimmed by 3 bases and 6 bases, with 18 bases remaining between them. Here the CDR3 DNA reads TGTGCCAGCAGCCAGGGGCAGGGAGGACGGGGTCAGCCCCAGCATTTT. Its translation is CASSQGQGGRGQPQHF.

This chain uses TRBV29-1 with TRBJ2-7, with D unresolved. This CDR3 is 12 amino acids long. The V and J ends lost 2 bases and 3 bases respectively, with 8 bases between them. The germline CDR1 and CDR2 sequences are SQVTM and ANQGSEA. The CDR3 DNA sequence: TGCAGCGTTGAAACAGCTCTCTACGAGCAGTACTTC. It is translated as CSVETALYEQYF.

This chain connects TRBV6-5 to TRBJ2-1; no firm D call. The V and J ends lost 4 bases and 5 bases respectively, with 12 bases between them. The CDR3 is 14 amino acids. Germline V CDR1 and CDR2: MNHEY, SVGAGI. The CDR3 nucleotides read TGTGCCAGCAGTTCCCTCGACCCGGACAATGAGCAGTTCTTC. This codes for CASSSLDPDNEQFF.

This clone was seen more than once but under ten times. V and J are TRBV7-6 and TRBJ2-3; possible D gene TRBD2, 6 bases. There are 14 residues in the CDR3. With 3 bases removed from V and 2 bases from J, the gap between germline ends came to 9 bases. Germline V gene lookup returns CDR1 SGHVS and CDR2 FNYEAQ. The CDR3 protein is CASSFGGYTDTQYF. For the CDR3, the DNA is TGTGCCAGCAGCTTCGGGGGATACACAGATACGCAGTATTTT.

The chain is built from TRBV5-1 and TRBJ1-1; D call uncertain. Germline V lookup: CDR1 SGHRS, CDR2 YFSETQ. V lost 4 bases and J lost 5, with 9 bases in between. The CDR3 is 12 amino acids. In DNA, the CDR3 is TGCGCCAGCAGCCACGAGGAGACTGAAGCTTTCTTT. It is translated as CASSHEETEAFF.

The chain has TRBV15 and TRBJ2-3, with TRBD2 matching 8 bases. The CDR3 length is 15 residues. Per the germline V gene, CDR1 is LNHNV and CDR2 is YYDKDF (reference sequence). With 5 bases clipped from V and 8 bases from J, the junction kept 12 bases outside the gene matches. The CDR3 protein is CATSDGGAGSATQYF. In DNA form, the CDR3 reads TGTGCCACCAGCGACGGGGGGGCCGGGTCGGCTACGCAGTATTTT.

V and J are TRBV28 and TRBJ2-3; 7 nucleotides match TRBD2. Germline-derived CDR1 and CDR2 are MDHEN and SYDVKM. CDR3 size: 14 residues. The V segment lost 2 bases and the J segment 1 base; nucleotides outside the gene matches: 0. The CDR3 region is CASSLSGGTDTQYF. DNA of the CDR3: TGTGCCAGCAGTTTAAGCGGGGGCACAGATACGCAGTATTTT.